This passage covers 5 T cell receptor beta chains from one sample sequenced in a study of blood T cell repertoires in COVID-19. Clones were sequenced by immunoSEQ multiplex PCR, and TCRdb holds only the in-frame ones, with some missing. The table shows approximately 46,000 clones, with around 89% occurring only once. The source material was peripheral blood. All receptors come from a man in his fifties or sixties with active COVID-19.

The rearrangement uses TRBV27 and TRBJ2-5, with D tentatively TRBD1 (5 bases). The CDR3 runs 13 residues. Looked up from germline, CDR1 is MNHEY and CDR2 is SMNVEV (reference sequence). V was trimmed by 2 bases and J by 5 bases, leaving 9 bases between them. The CDR3 DNA reads as TGTGCCAGCAGTTTACAGGGTCACGAGACCCAGTACTTC. Its translation: CASSLQGHETQYF.

The chain combines TRBV6-4 with TRBJ1-1; 8 positions match TRBD1. The germline gives CDR1 MRHNA, CDR2 SNTAGT. The CDR3 runs 14 residues. J gave up 4 bases and V 7 bases, and 8 bases lay outside the gene matches. The CDR3 sequence: CASTEQTGGTEAFF. CDR3 nucleotide sequence: TGTGCCAGCACCGAACAAACAGGGGGCACTGAAGCTTTCTTT.

This clone was counted a single time. The chain employs TRBV2 and TRBJ2-1; a weak D match, TRBD2 (5 bases). The germline V and J ends were trimmed by 6 bases and 0 bases, with 6 bases remaining between them. Germline CDR1 SNHLY, CDR2 FYNNEI. The CDR3 is 13 residues long. The CDR3: CASREVSYNEQFF. In DNA, the CDR3 is TGTGCCAGCAGGGAGGTCTCCTACAATGAGCAGTTCTTC.

The chain joins TRBV28 to TRBJ1-1; D possibly corresponds to TRBD1 (6 bases). Germline loops: CDR1 MDHEN, CDR2 SYDVKM. The V and J ends lost 6 bases and 8 bases respectively, with 10 bases between them. The CDR3 totals 11 residues. Here the CDR3 reads CASRSDREAFF. Here the CDR3 DNA reads TGTGCCAGCAGATCCGACAGGGAAGCTTTCTTT.

The rearrangement uses TRBV28 and TRBJ2-1; unclear D gene. With 7 bases removed from V and 7 bases from J, the gap between germline ends came to 11 bases. The CDR3 runs 12 residues. Germline V gene sequence: CDR1 MDHEN, CDR2 SYDVKM. The CDR3 reads CASTETLNEQFF. For the CDR3, the DNA is TGTGCCAGCACCGAGACTCTAAATGAGCAGTTCTTC. The full variable domain, completed using reference TRBV28 and TRBJ2-1, is DVKVTQSSRYLVKRTGEKVFLECVQDMDHENMFWYRQDPGLGLRLIYFSYDVKMKEKGDIPEGYSVSREKKERFSLILESASTNQTSMYLCASTETLNEQFFGPGTRLTVL.